The clone carrying this T cell receptor (beta chain) was detected only a few times. In the authors' methods: Estimation of nucleated cell counts was performed using reference gene primer amplification. Only in-frame clones appear in the TCRdb table, and some are missing; sequencing was by immunoSEQ multiplex PCR. V, J and clone size are taken as reported in that table, and D and trimming were inferred from the DNA itself. This table holds 150,000 to 190,000 clones, 88% found once. This sample is part of a study of blood T cell repertoires in COVID-19. The overall study: Sources were T cells, B-cell-depleted T cells, or PBMCs; the material itself was cDNA or gDNA.

Germline loops: CDR1 WSHSY, CDR2 SAAADI. V dropped 1 base and J dropped 7; count of bases not matched to a gene: 6. This CDR3 has 15 amino acids. The sample consisted of peripheral blood. V gene TRBV10-2 combines with J gene TRBJ2-1, with 8 bases matching TRBD1. The clonotype originates from an older woman with acute or convalescent COVID-19. CDR3 in amino acids: CASSEWAGGVNEQFF. The CDR3 bases are TGCGCCAGCAGTGAGTGGGCAGGGGGCGTGAATGAGCAGTTCTTC.